This is a list of T cell receptor beta chains from one sample in a study of Graves' ophthalmopathy and Graves' hyperthyroidism. TCRdb reprocessed the multiplex PCR reads via MiXCR and lists one record per CDR3 protein. The sample includes about 740,000 distinct CDR3 sequences, about 44% of them seen just once. Material: peripheral blood. The receptor set was obtained from an adult man with Graves' ophthalmopathy. The CDR3 runs from the conserved cysteine through the conserved F or W. D genes are given only for firm matches. Some rows have no size entry. The others give once, few or many, or a class for an expanded clone.

V gene	clone size	J gene	D gene	CDR3 protein	CDR3 DNA
TRBV10-3	.	TRBJ1-2	TRBD1	CAIRDGQGYGYTF	TGTGCCATCAGGGACGGACAGGGCTATGGCTACACCTTC
TRBV11-3	.	TRBJ2-6	.	CASGLGGAGANVLTF	TGTGCCAGCGGATTAGGGGGTGCTGGGGCCAACGTCCTGACTTTC
TRBV10-3	.	TRBJ2-5	.	CAINPGEGETQYF	TGTGCCATCAACCCCGGAGAAGGAGAGACCCAGTACTTC
TRBV7-7	.	TRBJ2-2	TRBD2	CASSSRREVHPGELFF	TGTGCCAGCAGCTCGAGACGGGAGGTTCATCCCGGGGAGCTGTTTTTT
TRBV6-5	.	TRBJ1-2	.	CASRDSVYGYTF	TGTGCCAGCAGGGACAGCGTCTATGGCTACACCTTC
TRBV10-3	.	TRBJ1-6	.	CASKITGLNSPLHF	TGTGCCAGCAAGATAACAGGGCTAAATTCACCCCTCCACTTT
TRBV25-1	once	TRBJ1-6	.	CASSGALHNSPLHF	TGTGCCAGCAGTGGTGCCCTCCACAATTCACCCCTCCACTTT
TRBV29-1	once	TRBJ2-7	TRBD1	CSAKLGTEHYEQYF	TGCAGCGCCAAACTCGGGACAGAACACTACGAGCAGTACTTC
TRBV2	.	TRBJ1-2	.	CASSLTAYYGYTF	TGTGCCAGCTCTTTGACAGCCTACTATGGCTACACCTTC
TRBV10-3	many	TRBJ1-5	TRBD1	CAIRSGTGLNQPQHF	TGTGCCATCAGATCCGGGACAGGCCTCAATCAGCCCCAGCATTTT
TRBV9	few	TRBJ2-2	TRBD2	CASSARGLAANTGELFF	TGTGCCAGCAGCGCTAGGGGACTAGCGGCGAACACCGGGGAGCTGTTTTTT
TRBV18	few	TRBJ1-1	.	CASSPADGLNTEAFF	TGTGCCAGCTCTCCAGCGGACGGATTGAACACTGAAGCTTTCTTT
TRBV19	many	TRBJ1-6	TRBD1	CATRDSPYNSPLHF	TGTGCCACCAGGGACAGCCCATATAATTCACCCCTCCACTTT
TRBV7-3	.	TRBJ2-7	.	CASSPNQGDPDCEQYF	TGTGCCAGCAGCCCAAACCAAGGAGACCCCGACTGCGAGCAGTACTTC
TRBV7-9	many	TRBJ2-2	.	CASSFTNTGELFF	TGCGCCAGCTCGTTCACGAACACCGGGGAGCTGTTTTTT
TRBV29-1	many	TRBJ2-5	TRBD2	CSVDIAGGTGETQYF	TGCAGCGTTGACATAGCGGGAGGTACCGGGGAGACCCAGTACTTC
TRBV6-6	.	TRBJ1-2	TRBD1	CASSYGTGHSLNYGYTF	TGTGCCAGCAGTTACGGGACAGGTCACAGTTTGAACTATGGCTACACCTTC
TRBV11-2	.	TRBJ2-7	TRBD1	CASSGGQGGAYEQYF	TGTGCCAGCAGCGGGGGACAGGGGGGCGCCTACGAGCAGTACTTC
TRBV2	once	TRBJ2-7	.	CASSITGYEQYF	TGTGCCAGCAGTATCACGGGCTACGAGCAGTACTTC
TRBV19	.	TRBJ1-2	.	CASCESYGYTF	TGTGCCAGCTGTGAAAGCTATGGCTACACCTTC
TRBV5-1	many	TRBJ1-1	.	CASSLAVTSEAFF	TGCGCCAGCAGCTTGGCTGTGACGTCTGAAGCTTTCTTT
TRBV12-3/TRBV12-4	many	TRBJ2-5	.	CASSPIGGETQYF	TGTGCCAGCAGTCCAATAGGGGGAGAGACCCAGTACTTC
TRBV7-6	many	TRBJ1-6	.	CASTSRAGESPLHF	TGTGCCAGCACTAGTAGGGCAGGGGAGTCACCCCTCCACTTT
TRBV10-3	many	TRBJ2-7	.	CAISAAGSSDEQYF	TGTGCCATCAGTGCGGCAGGGAGTTCCGACGAGCAGTACTTC
TRBV7-9	.	TRBJ2-7	TRBD2	CASSSSGRAYEQYF	TGTGCCAGCAGCAGTAGCGGGAGGGCGTACGAGCAGTACTTC
TRBV11-2	many	TRBJ1-4	.	CASSLFPGEKLFF	TGTGCCAGCAGCTTATTCCCCGGCGAAAAACTGTTTTTT
TRBV9	.	TRBJ1-3	.	CASSVDNGWGNTTYF	TGTGCCAGCAGCGTAGACAATGGATGGGGAAACACCACATATTTT
TRBV7-9	few	TRBJ2-7	.	CASSLTAGSNSYEQYF	TGTGCCAGCAGCTTAACTGCGGGGTCCAACTCCTACGAGCAGTACTTC
TRBV7-9	few	TRBJ2-5	.	CASSAGRLQGRETQYF	TGTGCCAGCAGCGCAGGCCGTTTACAGGGTCGTGAGACCCAGTACTTC
TRBV7-9	many	TRBJ2-7	TRBD1	CASSLGTGAVF	TGTGCCAGCAGCTTAGGGACAGGGGCCGTCTTC
TRBV29-1	.	TRBJ2-5	.	CSGRGETQYF	TGCAGCGGTAGGGGGGAGACCCAGTACTTC
TRBV20-1	.	TRBJ2-6	TRBD2	CSAPIAGTSSGANVLTF	TGCAGTGCCCCGATAGCGGGGACCAGCTCTGGGGCCAACGTCCTGACTTTC
TRBV7-9	.	TRBJ2-7	TRBD1	CASSKETGGPYEQYF	TGCGCCAGCAGCAAAGAGACAGGGGGCCCCTACGAGCAGTACTTC
TRBV4-1	few	TRBJ1-2	TRBD1	CASSHPTGLGYGYTF	TGCGCCAGCAGCCACCCGACAGGGTTGGGCTATGGCTACACCTTC